This T cell receptor beta chain was profiled in a study of cytomegalovirus exposure and HLA in healthy donors. CDR1 and CDR2 (germline): SGHTA, FQGNSA. Losses at the gene ends were 1 base for V and 2 bases for J; bases not matched to a gene: 3. The CDR3 length is 15 residues. The PCR made use of 60 Vbeta and 13 Jbeta primers. Sequencing used immunoSEQ multiplex PCR; TCRdb keeps in-frame clones, though not all of them. The sample holds approximately 140,000 clones, 78% seen once. Sequenced: PBMCs. This TCR was recovered from a male donor in good health and CMV-seronegative. The V and J genes are TRBV7-2 and TRBJ2-3, with 7 bases matching TRBD1. The CDR3 DNA is TGTGCCAGCAGCTTAGGAGGGGGCGACACAGATACGCAGTATTTT. Protein product: CASSLGGGDTDTQYF.